This T cell receptor beta chain was captured by sequencing in a study of beta chain features in type 1 diabetes. On the study more broadly: Age, gender and cell yields were alike across patients and healthy donors.

The sequenced template was cDNA made from the entire isolated RNA. Naive, central memory and regulatory T cell samples produced a mean of about 3.5 million reads. Sequenced by immunoSEQ multiplex PCR; TCRdb stores in-frame clones only, minus some. Of around 300,000 clones listed, roughly 8% are singletons. The CDR3 has 17 residues. Germline CDR1 is SGHAT and CDR2 is FQNNGV. V shed 2 bases and J shed 5 bases, with 19 bases lying between them. This clone came up a few times. This TCR was sampled from a woman in her late teens or twenties in good health. The specimen was central memory CD4+ T cells from blood. The rearrangement joins TRBV11-2 to TRBJ2-1; D perhaps matches TRBD2 (6 bases). The CDR3 here is CASSLTAGPAENNEQFF. CDR3 sequence (DNA): TGTGCCAGCAGCTTAACGGCGGGACCGGCTGAGAACAATGAGCAGTTCTTC.